This T cell receptor (beta chain) was found in a study of preoperative IRX-2 immunotherapy in early breast cancer. Treatment: preoperative locoregional IRX-2 cytokine immunotherapy. Using immunoSEQ multiplex PCR, the repertoire was profiled, and TCRdb retains in-frame clones only, with some absent. The sample lists roughly 26,000 clones, 75% to 85% occurring once. Trimming shortened V by 2 bases and J by 2 bases, and 10 bases separated the two germline ends. The germline V gene has CDR1 SGHRS and CDR2 YFSETQ. The length of the CDR3 is 14 residues. This receptor was obtained from a human donor with breast cancer. The gene calls are TRBV5-1 and TRBJ2-5; perhaps D is TRBD1 or TRBD2 (6 bases each). The specimen comprised lymph node tissue, sampled after IRX-2 immunotherapy. The chain's CDR3 is CASSLQGGQETQYF. The CDR3 DNA follows: TGCGCCAGCAGCTTACAGGGAGGTCAAGAGACCCAGTACTTC.